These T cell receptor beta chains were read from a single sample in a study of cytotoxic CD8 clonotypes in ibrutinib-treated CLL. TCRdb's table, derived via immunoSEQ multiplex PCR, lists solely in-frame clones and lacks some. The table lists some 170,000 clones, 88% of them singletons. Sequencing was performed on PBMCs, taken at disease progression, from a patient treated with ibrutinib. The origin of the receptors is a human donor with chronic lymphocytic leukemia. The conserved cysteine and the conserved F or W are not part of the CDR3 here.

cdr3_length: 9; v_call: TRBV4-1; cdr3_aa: ASSQDYEQY
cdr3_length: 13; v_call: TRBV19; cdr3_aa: ASSMAGDRLYGYT
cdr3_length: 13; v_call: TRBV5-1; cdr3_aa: ASSSEGGWGETQY
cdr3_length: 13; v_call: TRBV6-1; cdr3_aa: ASRAGQGASYEQY
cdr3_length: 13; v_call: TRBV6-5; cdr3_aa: ASSYLRTDETEAF
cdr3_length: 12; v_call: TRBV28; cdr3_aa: ASSPTPRGETQY
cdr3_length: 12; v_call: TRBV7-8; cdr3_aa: ASSLATGSGEQF
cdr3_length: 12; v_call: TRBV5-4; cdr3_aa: ASSATGRPYEQY
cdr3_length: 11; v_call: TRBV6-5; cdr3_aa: ASSKSGYYGYT
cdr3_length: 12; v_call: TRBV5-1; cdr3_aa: ASSLSDSNQPQH
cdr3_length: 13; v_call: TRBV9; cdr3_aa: ASSVLAGSTDTQY
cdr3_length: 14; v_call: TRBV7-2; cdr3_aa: ASSLATAWPGQPQH
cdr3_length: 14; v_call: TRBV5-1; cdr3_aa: ASSLAGGGGIDEQY
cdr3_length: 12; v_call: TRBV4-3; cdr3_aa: ASSQDWGGDTQY
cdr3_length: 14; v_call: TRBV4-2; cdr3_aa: ASSQGVSGSIDEQY
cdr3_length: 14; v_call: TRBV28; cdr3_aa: ASSPGTGVAKNIQY
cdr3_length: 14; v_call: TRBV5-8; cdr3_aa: ASSYKDSYSNQPQH
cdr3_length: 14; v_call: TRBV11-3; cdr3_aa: ASSPGTSGRTDTQY
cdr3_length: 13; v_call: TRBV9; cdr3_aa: ASSPRTATQETQY
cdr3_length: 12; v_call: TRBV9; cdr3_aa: ASSVEGATDTQY
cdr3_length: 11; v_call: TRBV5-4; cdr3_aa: ASSSQANTEAF
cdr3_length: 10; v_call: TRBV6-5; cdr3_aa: ASSRDGDTQY
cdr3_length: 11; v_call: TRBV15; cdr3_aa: ATSRDWAYEQY
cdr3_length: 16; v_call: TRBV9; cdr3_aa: ASSVAPGTFANTGELF
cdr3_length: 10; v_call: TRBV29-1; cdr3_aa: SVQGGPDTQY
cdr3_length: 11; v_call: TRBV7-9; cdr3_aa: ASSLDRSYGYT
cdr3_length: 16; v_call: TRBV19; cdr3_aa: ASSIPSGDMLNHRGYT
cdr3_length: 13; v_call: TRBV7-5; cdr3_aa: VRSRMGRGRRSQY